This T cell receptor beta chain comes out of a study of chemoradiotherapy in HPV16-positive cancers. TCRdb's table, derived via immunoSEQ multiplex PCR, lists solely in-frame clones and lacks some. This sample has about 12,000 clones, with approximately 73% found just once. The CDR3 runs to 15 residues. The ends lost 5 bases at V and 7 bases at J; junction bases unmatched: 7. In germline, CDR1 is MNHNY, CDR2 SVGAGI (reference sequence). Sampling was performed from a patient who underwent chemoradiotherapy. The chain employs TRBV6-6 and TRBJ1-6, with 8 bases that match TRBD1. The sequence derives from a human donor with HPV-associated anogenital cancer. CDR3: CASSPDRAPNSPLHF. CDR3 DNA: TGTGCCAGCAGTCCGGACAGGGCCCCAAATTCACCCCTCCACTTT.